The T cell receptor beta chain described here comes from a study of shared clonotypes between healthy human individuals. About this clone itself: Its matching antigen is unknown. Other DNA sequences in the sample encode the same CDR3.

The test was conducted at deep level. TCRdb's copy holds only in-frame clones and misses some; the assay was immunoSEQ multiplex PCR. The sample includes around 2.1 million clones, approximately 94% seen only once; the top ten take roughly 1.8%. General study findings and limits: Across a few donors, naive CD4 shared roughly 5%, naive CD8 over 3%, memory CD4 roughly 2.2%, memory CD8 about 0.38%. At large depth, rarefaction still showed sorted-subset sequencing to be incomplete. Estimated richness values were generally larger in naive subsets than in memory subsets.

Germline CDR1 and CDR2: MDHEN and SYDVKM. V trimming: 5 bases; J trimming: 4 bases; junction bases outside the gene matches: 2. The CDR3 is made up of 12 amino acids. Naivety among CD8 cells was defined by CD45RO negativity and positive CCR7 selection, thereby excluding terminally differentiated effector memory CD45RA+ cells. The V gene is TRBV28, the J gene TRBJ2-7; 7 positions agree with TRBD1. The sequenced material came from naive CD8+ T cells from PBMCs. The source of this sequence is a man between 18 and 35 years old in good health. Some clones in this sample may be carry-over from other donors' samples. This CDR3 is CASSPQGYEQYF. The CDR3 nucleotides read TGTGCCAGCAGTCCACAGGGGTACGAGCAGTACTTC.